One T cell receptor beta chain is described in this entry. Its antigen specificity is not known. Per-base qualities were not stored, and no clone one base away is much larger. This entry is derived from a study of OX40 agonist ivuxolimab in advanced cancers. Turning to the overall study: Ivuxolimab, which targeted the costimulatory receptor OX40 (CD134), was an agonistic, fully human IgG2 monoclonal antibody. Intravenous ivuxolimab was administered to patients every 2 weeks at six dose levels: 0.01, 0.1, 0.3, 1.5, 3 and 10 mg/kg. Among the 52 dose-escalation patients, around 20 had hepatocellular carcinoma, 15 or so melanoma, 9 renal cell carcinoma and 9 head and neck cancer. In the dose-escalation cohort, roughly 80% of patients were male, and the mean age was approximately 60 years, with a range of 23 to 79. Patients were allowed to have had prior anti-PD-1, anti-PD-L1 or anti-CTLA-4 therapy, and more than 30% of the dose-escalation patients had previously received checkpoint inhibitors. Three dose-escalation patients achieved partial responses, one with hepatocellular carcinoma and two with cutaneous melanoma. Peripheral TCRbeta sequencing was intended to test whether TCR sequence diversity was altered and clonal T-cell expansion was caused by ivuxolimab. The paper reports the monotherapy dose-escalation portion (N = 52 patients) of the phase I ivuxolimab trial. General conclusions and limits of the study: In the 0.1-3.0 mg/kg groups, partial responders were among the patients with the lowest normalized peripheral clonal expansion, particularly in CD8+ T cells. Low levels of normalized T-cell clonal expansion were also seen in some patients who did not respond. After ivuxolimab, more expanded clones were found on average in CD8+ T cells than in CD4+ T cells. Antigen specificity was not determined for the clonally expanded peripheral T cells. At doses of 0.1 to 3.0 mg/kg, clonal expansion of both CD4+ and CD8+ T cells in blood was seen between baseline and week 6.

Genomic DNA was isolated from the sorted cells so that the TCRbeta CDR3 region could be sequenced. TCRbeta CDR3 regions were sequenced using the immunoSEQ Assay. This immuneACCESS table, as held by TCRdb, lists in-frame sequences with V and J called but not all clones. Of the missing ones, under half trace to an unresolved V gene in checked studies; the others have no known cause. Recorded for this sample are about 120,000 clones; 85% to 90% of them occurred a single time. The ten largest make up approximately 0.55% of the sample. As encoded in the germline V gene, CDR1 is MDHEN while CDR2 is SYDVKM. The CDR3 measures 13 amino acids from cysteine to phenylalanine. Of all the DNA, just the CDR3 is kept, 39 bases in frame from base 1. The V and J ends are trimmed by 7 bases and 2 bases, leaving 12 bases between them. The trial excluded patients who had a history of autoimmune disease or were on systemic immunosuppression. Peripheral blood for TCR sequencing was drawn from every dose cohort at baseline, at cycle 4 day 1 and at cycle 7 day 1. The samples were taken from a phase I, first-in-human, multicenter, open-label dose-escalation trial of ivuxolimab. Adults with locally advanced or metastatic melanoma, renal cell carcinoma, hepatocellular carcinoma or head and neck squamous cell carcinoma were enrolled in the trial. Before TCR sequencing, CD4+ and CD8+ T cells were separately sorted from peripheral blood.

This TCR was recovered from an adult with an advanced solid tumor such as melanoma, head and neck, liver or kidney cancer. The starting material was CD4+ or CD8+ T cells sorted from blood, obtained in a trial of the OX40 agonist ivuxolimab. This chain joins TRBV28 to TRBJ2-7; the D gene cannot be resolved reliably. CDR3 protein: CASTGRVPYEQYF. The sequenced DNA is TGTGCCAGCACCGGCCGGGTCCCCTACGAGCAGTACTTC.